One sample yielded the 23 T cell receptor beta chains listed below, sequenced in a study of shared clonotypes between healthy human individuals. Sequenced by immunoSEQ multiplex PCR; TCRdb stores in-frame clones only, minus some. This table holds roughly 640,000 clones, approximately 79% found once. Sequences were obtained from memory CD4+ T cells sorted from blood. Subset meaning: CD45RA-negative fraction. These TCRs come from a woman aged 25 to 45 in good health.

In this sample, this clone turned up once. V gene TRBV19 combines with J gene TRBJ1-2; D is ambiguous. This CDR3 contains 11 residues. V was pared by 3 bases and J by 7 bases, with 6 bases between. Germline CDR1 LNHDA, CDR2 SQIVND (reference sequence). The CDR3 loop is CASSIRSGYTF. The DNA of the CDR3 is TGTGCCAGTAGTATTAGGAGTGGCTACACCTTC.

On this clone: The same CDR3 arises from other DNA sequences in this sample as well. The J gene is TRBJ1-5, the V gene TRBV2; TRBD1 might be the D (5 bases). Germline V gene sequence: CDR1 SNHLY, CDR2 FYNNEI. This CDR3 region has 14 residues. V lost 4 bases to trimming and J lost 2 bases, with 9 bases between them. CDR3 bases: TGTGCCAGCAGTGGGAGGGGTGGCAATCAGCCCCAGCATTTT. Its translation: CASSGRGGNQPQHF. The whole variable domain, remainder taken from reference TRBV2 and TRBJ1-5, is EPEVTQTPSHQVTQMGQEVILRCVPISNHLYFYWYRQILGQKVEFLVSFYNNEISEKSEIFDDQFSVERPDGSNFTLKIRSTKLEDSAMYFCASSGRGGNQPQHFGDGTRLSIL.

Only one count was recorded for this clone. The rearrangement links TRBV5-1 to TRBJ2-2, with 9 bases fitting TRBD1. CDR3 length equals 17 residues. With V trimmed by 4 bases and J by 6 bases, 13 bases remained unmatched. Germline V gene sequence: CDR1 SGHRS, CDR2 YFSETQ. The CDR3 reads CASSAFARRQGAGELFF. For the CDR3, the DNA is TGCGCCAGCAGCGCCTTTGCCCGACGACAGGGGGCCGGGGAGCTGTTTTTT.

The chain couples TRBV5-1 to TRBJ1-2, with 8 positions matching TRBD1. The CDR3 is made up of 20 amino acids. Germline V CDR1 and CDR2: SGHRS, YFSETQ. After removal of 7 bases from V and 1 base from J, the junction contained 24 bases not matched to a gene. The CDR3 reads CASPPGRGTGTGDFNYGYTF. CDR3 sequence (DNA): TGCGCCAGCCCCCCAGGGCGGGGTACCGGGACAGGTGATTTTAACTATGGCTACACCTTC.

The chain uses TRBV6-5 and TRBJ2-7, with D perhaps given as TRBD1 or TRBD2 (5 bases each). V lost 7 bases and J 3 bases, leaving 19 bases between the germline ends. The CDR3 sequence is 15 residues long. CDR1 is MNHEY, CDR2 SVGAGI, per germline. The CDR3 coding sequence is TGTGCCAGCATGCGCGTCCGGGACGGAAACTACGAGCAGTACTTC. It encodes CASMRVRDGNYEQYF.

This rearrangement joins TRBV29-1 to TRBJ1-5; no firm D call. The V gene lost 5 bases and the J gene lost 11 bases, with 19 bases spanning the gap. This CDR3 contains 13 residues. In germline, CDR1 is SQVTM, CDR2 ANQGSEA. DNA for the CDR3: TGCAGCGTTCGTCCGGACGGAAGCGGTTCCCAGCATTTT. Protein: CSVRPDGSGSQHF.

The chain carries TRBV10-3 and TRBJ1-4; no definite D call. This CDR3 contains 13 residues. In germline, CDR1 is ENHRY, CDR2 SYGVKD. V was cut by 10 bases and J by 1 base, with 10 bases left in between. The CDR3 region has the DNA TGTGCCACCCAGGACCGAACTAATGAAAAACTGTTTTTT. Translated: CATQDRTNEKLFF.

The chain carries TRBV5-6 and TRBJ2-3; 12 bases match TRBD2. The CDR3 spans 17 residues. The germline gives CDR1 SGHDT, CDR2 YYEEEE. The ends lost 1 base at V and 2 bases at J; junction bases unmatched: 5. CDR3 DNA sequence: TGTGCCAGCAGCTTGTACGGGACTAGCGGGTTCACAGATACGCAGTATTTT. Amino acids: CASSLYGTSGFTDTQYF.

This clone came up a few times. The chain has TRBV2 and TRBJ1-5, with D perhaps matching TRBD1 (5 bases). The CDR3 loop spans 13 amino acids. The germline V and J ends were trimmed by 6 bases and 7 bases, with 13 bases remaining between them. Germline lookup yields CDR1 SNHLY and CDR2 FYNNEI. The CDR3 is CASRLGVRQPQHF. Written as DNA, the CDR3 is TGTGCCAGCAGGCTGGGGGTCAGGCAGCCCCAGCATTTT.

The chain employs TRBV28 and TRBJ1-5, with D perhaps matching TRBD1 (6 bases). The CDR3 has 13 residues. Germline CDR1 reads MDHEN; CDR2 reads SYDVKM. Trimming took 5 bases from V and 1 from J, leaving 6 bases between them. The CDR3 loop reads CASSGTSNQPQHF. The CDR3, as DNA: TGTGCCAGCAGTGGGACAAGCAATCAGCCCCAGCATTTT.

J is TRBJ1-3 and V is TRBV23-1, with 7 positions matching TRBD1. TRBV23-1 is an open reading frame whose function is uncertain. J lost 2 bases, V lost 2 bases, and 6 bases had no gene match. This CDR3 is built from 16 residues. The CDR3 region has the DNA TGCGCCAGCAGTCAAGTAACAGGGGATCCTGGAAACACCATATATTTT. Protein sequence: CASSQVTGDPGNTIYF.

The rearrangement links TRBV28 to TRBJ1-1, with D unclear. This CDR3 is 14 amino acids long. The germline V gene encodes CDR1 MDHEN and CDR2 SYDVKM. V lost 5 bases to trimming and J lost 2 bases, with 12 bases between them. CDR3 in DNA: TGTGCCAGCAGTGTCCAACAGAGTAACACTGAAGCTTTCTTT. It is translated as CASSVQQSNTEAFF.

CDR3 DNA: TGTGCCTGGGTGGGACAGGGGTCTGGCTACACCTTC. Translated: CAWVGQGSGYTF. The chain has TRBV30 and TRBJ1-2; 10 bases are shared with TRBD1. From germline, CDR1 is GTSNPN and CDR2 SVGIG (reference sequence). J gave up 7 bases and V 5 bases, and 4 bases lay outside the gene matches. This CDR3 is built from 12 residues.

A few counts support this clone. The chain links TRBV4-1 to TRBJ1-5; 8 bases map to TRBD1. This CDR3 region has 17 residues. V lost 0 bases and J lost 1; bases outside the gene matches: 5. Germline V CDR1 and CDR2: MGHRA, YSYEKL. CDR3 nucleotide sequence: TGCGCCAGCAGCCAAGATCCGGGACAGGCGAGCAATCAGCCCCAGCATTTT. This encodes CASSQDPGQASNQPQHF.

J is TRBJ1-4 and V is TRBV2; D might be TRBD1 (5 bases). Germline values: CDR1 SNHLY, CDR2 FYNNEI. The CDR3 runs 12 residues. V shed 7 bases and J shed 8 bases, with 11 bases lying between them. In nucleotides, the CDR3 is TGTGCCAGCAAGAGGACACAAGAAAAACTGTTTTTT. Amino acid sequence: CASKRTQEKLFF.

For this clone: Being one base from a much bigger clone, this may be a read error. Here the CDR3 reads CVISVRSGANVLTF. The CDR3 DNA is TGTGTCATCAGTGTGCGTTCTGGGGCCAACGTCCTGACTTTC. This chain joins TRBV10-3 and TRBJ2-6; unclear D gene. Germline CDR1 is ENHRY and CDR2 is SYGVKD. The CDR3 consists of 14 residues.

The rearrangement uses TRBV6-6 and TRBJ2-1, with TRBD2 matching 9 bases. This CDR3 is built from 14 residues. V gave up 7 bases and J gave up 6 bases; unmatched junction bases: 7. CDR1 is MNHNY, CDR2 SVGAGI, per germline (reference sequence). The CDR3 bases are TGTGCCAGCACCCAGCTAGCGGGACTCAATGAGCAGTTCTTC. Residues: CASTQLAGLNEQFF.

The V and J genes are TRBV27 and TRBJ2-1; 9 bases match TRBD2. Germline lookup yields CDR1 MNHEY and CDR2 SMNVEV (reference sequence). The CDR3 runs 17 residues. The J segment lost 0 bases and the V segment lost 5 bases, leaving 8 bases of the junction unmatched. The CDR3: CASSLRTSASSYNEQFF. CDR3 nucleotide sequence: TGTGCCAGCAGTCTCCGGACTAGCGCAAGCTCCTACAATGAGCAGTTCTTC.

This rearrangement joins TRBV19 to TRBJ2-3; 10 bases fit TRBD1. The germline CDR1 and CDR2 sequences are LNHDA and SQIVND (reference sequence). Unmatched junction bases numbered 4, after V lost 3 bases and J lost 4 bases. This CDR3 is 15 amino acids long. The CDR3 nucleotides read TGTGCCAGTAGTATTATGACAGGGGGCGCAGATACGCAGTATTTT. Its protein is CASSIMTGGADTQYF.

CDR3 amino acids: CASRIGGMITGELFF. In nucleotides, the CDR3 is TGTGCCAGCAGGATTGGTGGGATGATCACCGGGGAGCTGTTTTTT. The chain joins TRBV28 to TRBJ2-2; D not resolved. This CDR3 has 15 amino acids. Germline CDR1 reads MDHEN; CDR2 reads SYDVKM. With 6 bases removed from V and 4 bases from J, the gap between germline ends came to 15 bases.

The V gene is TRBV13, the J gene TRBJ2-3; D is perhaps TRBD1 (6 bases). There are 14 residues in the CDR3. Germline V gene sequence: CDR1 PRHDT, CDR2 FYEKMQ (reference sequence). V lost 5 bases and J lost 6, with 15 bases in between. The DNA for the CDR3 is TGTGCCAGCAGCCGCCGGGACAAAAGGGATACGCAGTATTTT. Protein: CASSRRDKRDTQYF.

The rearrangement joins TRBV7-9 to TRBJ2-1, with 10 bases aligning to TRBD2. CDR1 SEHNR and CDR2 FQNEAQ come from the germline V gene (reference sequence). The CDR3 sequence is 15 residues long. V dropped 6 bases and J dropped 7; count of bases not matched to a gene: 9. The CDR3 region is CASRQSGRAENEQFF. For the CDR3, the DNA is TGTGCCAGCAGACAAAGCGGGAGGGCCGAAAATGAGCAGTTCTTC.

This chain uses TRBV9 with TRBJ2-2; D not certain. V lost 0 bases to trimming and J lost 0 bases, with 6 bases between them. The CDR3 contains 15 residues. Germline CDR1 is SGDLS and CDR2 is YYNGEE. CDR3 nucleotide sequence: TGTGCCAGCAGCGTAGTGGCCTCGAACACCGGGGAGCTGTTTTTT. It is translated as CASSVVASNTGELFF.